Following are 13 T cell receptor beta chains from one sample sequenced in a study of PD-1 blockade in classical Hodgkin lymphoma. Time point in this sample: cycle 4 day 1 (C4D1), after less than 7 weeks of nivolumab. Every patient had relapsed following autologous stem cell transplantation, and cohorts differed in brentuximab vedotin exposure. The repertoire was sequenced with immunoSEQ multiplex PCR; TCRdb's copy has only in-frame clones and lacks some. Of 20,000 to 25,000 clones in the sample, more than 75% were seen once. The sample here was peripheral blood mononuclear cells (PBMCs), taken before the fourth cycle of nivolumab. The receptor set was obtained from a human donor with classical Hodgkin lymphoma.

The rearrangement links TRBV7-9 to TRBJ2-6, with a weak D call TRBD1 (5 bases). The CDR3 is 16 residues long. Trimming cost V 1 base and J 0 bases, with 7 bases left between them. From germline, CDR1 is SEHNR and CDR2 FQNEAQ (reference sequence). The CDR3 here is CASSLVRGSGANVLTF. The DNA of the CDR3 is TGTGCCAGCAGCTTAGTTAGGGGCTCTGGGGCCAACGTCCTGACTTTC.

The chain employs TRBV7-6 and TRBJ2-1; D is uncertain. The germline V gene has CDR1 SGHVS and CDR2 FNYEAQ. Trimming shortened V by 1 base and J by 10 bases, and 11 bases separated the two germline ends. The CDR3 consists of 13 residues. CDR3 sequence: CASSLDLGNEQFF. In DNA, the CDR3 is TGTGCCAGCAGCTTAGACCTAGGCAACGAGCAGTTCTTC.

This clone was counted between two and nine times. This sequence joins TRBV4-2 and TRBJ1-1, with D unclear. V lost 4 bases and J 6 bases, leaving 12 bases between the germline ends. The CDR3 consists of 13 residues. Germline-derived CDR1 and CDR2 are LGHNA and YNFKEQ. The CDR3 coding sequence is TGTGCCAGCAGCCGGAGCCTTATAGCTGAAGCTTTCTTT. Its translation: CASSRSLIAEAFF.

This chain connects TRBV5-4 to TRBJ2-1, with 13 positions matching TRBD2. In germline, CDR1 is SGHNT, CDR2 YYREEE (reference sequence). This CDR3 is 16 amino acids long. Trimming took 4 bases from V and 9 from J; bases not matched to a gene: 10. CDR3 sequence reads: CASSQPGLAGRTEQFF. The DNA of the CDR3 is TGTGCCAGCAGCCAGCCGGGACTAGCGGGAAGGACTGAGCAGTTCTTC.

The count of this clone is one. V and J are TRBV19 and TRBJ1-1; D ambiguous. This CDR3 has 14 residues. Per germline, CDR1 LNHDA and CDR2 SQIVND (reference sequence). Trimming pared 6 bases from V and 1 base from J, leaving 12 bases between. CDR3 amino acids: CASRHGIPNTEAFF. The CDR3, as DNA: TGTGCCAGTAGGCATGGCATCCCGAACACTGAAGCTTTCTTT.

V usage is TRBV11-2 and J usage is TRBJ1-4; D call uncertain. This CDR3 region has 17 residues. Germline V gives CDR1 SGHAT, CDR2 FQNNGV. V lost 2 bases and J lost 0, with 13 bases in between. The CDR3 DNA follows: TGTGCCAGCAGCTTAAGGTCAACTTTTGCAACTAATGAAAAACTGTTTTTT. Encoded protein: CASSLRSTFATNEKLFF.

The rearrangement links TRBV5-4 to TRBJ1-1, with D perhaps TRBD1 (6 bases). CDR1 SGHNT and CDR2 YYREEE come from the germline V gene (reference sequence). Trimming shortened V by 3 bases and J by 3 bases, and 15 bases separated the two germline ends. The CDR3 is 15 amino acids. CDR3 nucleotide sequence: TGTGCCAGCAGCTCTAGGGCCGGACAGCACACTGAAGCTTTCTTT. It yields the protein CASSSRAGQHTEAFF.

This clone was found a few times. The CDR3 spells CASSRGLAGANTDTQYF. The CDR3 DNA sequence: TGTGCCAGTAGTAGGGGACTAGCGGGGGCGAACACAGATACGCAGTATTTT. V usage is TRBV19 and J usage is TRBJ2-3; 14 nucleotides line up with TRBD2. CDR3 length: 17 amino acids. Germline CDR1 and CDR2: LNHDA and SQIVND (reference sequence). With 4 bases clipped from V and 2 bases from J, the junction kept 5 bases outside the gene matches.

This clone showed up just a few times. The rearrangement uses TRBV10-3 and TRBJ1-2; 7 nucleotides agree with TRBD1. The CDR3 consists of 14 residues. V dropped 0 bases and J dropped 6; count of bases not matched to a gene: 4. From germline, CDR1 is ENHRY and CDR2 SYGVKD. CDR3 in amino acids: CAISESDRRDGYTF. The CDR3, as DNA: TGTGCCATCAGTGAGTCGGACAGGCGAGATGGCTACACCTTC.

This sequence joins TRBV19 and TRBJ1-2; D remains unclear. V was pared by 4 bases and J by 8 bases, with 11 bases between. This CDR3 has 12 residues. Looked up from germline, CDR1 is LNHDA and CDR2 is SQIVND (reference sequence). The DNA of the CDR3 is TGTGCCAGTAGTACTACGGACGGAGGCTACACCTTC. It encodes CASSTTDGGYTF.

In this sample, this clone turned up once. This sequence joins TRBV28 and TRBJ1-5; 8 bases are shared with TRBD1. CDR3 length equals 14 residues. The V gene's germline CDR1 is MDHEN and CDR2 SYDVKM. The junction had 2 bases not matched to a gene; V was cut back by 2 bases and J by 5 bases. The CDR3 spells CASSLNRGYQPQHF. CDR3 nucleotides: TGTGCCAGCAGTTTAAACAGGGGGTATCAGCCCCAGCATTTT.

CDR3 protein: CASSLSGIEKLFF. CDR3 sequence (DNA): TGTGCCAGCAGTTTGTCTGGGATTGAAAAACTGTTTTTT. The V call is TRBV27, the J call TRBJ1-4; no firm D call. The germline gives CDR1 MNHEY, CDR2 SMNVEV (reference sequence). V was cut by 3 bases and J by 7 bases, with 9 bases left in between. This CDR3 spans 13 amino acids.

This chain uses TRBV7-8 with TRBJ2-7, with 11 bases identical to TRBD2. CDR3 length: 15 residues. Trimming cost V 5 bases and J 0 bases; bases outside gene matches: 3. CDR1 and CDR2 (germline): SGHVS, FQNEAQ. As DNA, the CDR3 is TGTGCCAGCAGCAAAACTAGCGGGAGCTCCTACGAGCAGTACTTC. Translating gives CASSKTSGSSYEQYF.